This passage covers 23 T cell receptor beta chains from one sample sequenced in a study of blood T cell repertoires in COVID-19. TCRdb's table, derived via immunoSEQ multiplex PCR, lists solely in-frame clones and lacks some. Of approximately 260,000 clones listed, less than 85% are singletons. Sequencing was carried out using peripheral blood. The receptors derive from a man between 60 and 75 years old who had recovered from COVID-19.

The chain carries TRBV27 and TRBJ1-1, with TRBD1 as a possible D gene (5 bases). With 2 bases removed from V and 1 base from J, the gap between germline ends came to 5 bases. The CDR3 runs to 13 residues. Germline V gene sequence: CDR1 MNHEY, CDR2 SMNVEV (reference sequence). The CDR3 sequence is CASSLRGNTEAFF. CDR3 nucleotide sequence: TGTGCCAGCAGTTTAAGGGGGAACACTGAAGCTTTCTTT.

The chain couples TRBV2 to TRBJ1-2; weak D call: TRBD1 (5 bases). Germline V gene lookup returns CDR1 SNHLY and CDR2 FYNNEI. The V end was cut by 7 bases, the J end by 0 bases, with 21 bases between. This CDR3 spans 17 amino acids. Written as DNA, the CDR3 is TGTGCCAGCAACACCCAGATGGGCAGGGCTGCTAACTATGGCTACACCTTC. Encoded protein: CASNTQMGRAANYGYTF.

The V call is TRBV30, the J call TRBJ1-1; a weak D match, TRBD1 (6 bases). The germline gives CDR1 GTSNPN, CDR2 SVGIG (reference sequence). V was trimmed by 4 bases and J by 0 bases, leaving 12 bases between them. There are 14 residues in the CDR3. The DNA for the CDR3 is TGTGCCTGGACTGGACAGCTAATGAACACTGAAGCTTTCTTT. Translated: CAWTGQLMNTEAFF.

The chain employs TRBV5-6 and TRBJ1-1; 7 nucleotides align to TRBD1. The length of the CDR3 is 15 residues. The junction had 8 bases not matched to a gene; V was cut back by 0 bases and J by 6 bases. Germline V gene data show CDR1 as SGHDT and CDR2 as YYEEEE. CDR3 DNA sequence: TGTGCCAGCAGCTTGGGGCCAGGGGGAACCGCTGAAGCTTTCTTT. It translates to CASSLGPGGTAEAFF.

Only a few counts were recorded for this clone. The gene calls are TRBV7-2 and TRBJ2-7; TRBD1 matches 7 bases. Germline CDR1 is SGHTA and CDR2 is FQGNSA. After removal of 6 bases from V and 0 bases from J, the junction contained 5 bases not matched to a gene. The CDR3 spans 14 residues. The CDR3 region is CASSGQVLSYEQYF. CDR3 bases: TGTGCCAGCAGTGGACAGGTCCTCTCCTACGAGCAGTACTTC.

This chain uses TRBV4-2 with TRBJ2-5; TRBD2 aligns across 12 bases. Trimming at V came to 1 base and at J to 2 bases, leaving 8 bases not matched to a gene. The CDR3 length is 18 residues. In germline, CDR1 is LGHNA, CDR2 YNFKEQ. The CDR3 DNA is TGTGCCAGCAGCCAAGCCTACCCCACTAGCGGGGGGCAAGAGACCCAGTACTTC. It yields the protein CASSQAYPTSGGQETQYF.

The chain joins TRBV7-8 to TRBJ2-7, with 12 bases fitting TRBD2. Germline trimming cut 6 bases from V and 6 bases from J; bases unmatched to any gene: 6. Germline V gives CDR1 SGHVS, CDR2 FQNEAQ. The CDR3 extends over 14 amino acids. CDR3 DNA: TGTGCCAGCAGGGGTCCTAGCGGGGGGGGCGAGCAGTACTTC. It encodes CASRGPSGGGEQYF.

The rearrangement joins TRBV11-3 to TRBJ2-4; 7 bases match TRBD1. Germline CDR1 is SGHNT and CDR2 is YENEEA. CDR3 length: 15 residues. V trimming: 0 bases; J trimming: 5 bases; junction bases outside the gene matches: 4. The CDR3 sequence: CASSLDHRGQNIQYF. CDR3 coding DNA: TGTGCCAGCAGCTTAGATCACAGGGGACAAAACATTCAGTACTTC. The variable domain in full, completed from reference TRBV11-3 and TRBJ2-4, reads EAGVVQSPRYKIIEKKQPVAFWCNPISGHNTLYWYLQNLGQGPELLIRYENEEAVDDSQLPKDRFSAERLKGVDSTLKIQPAELGDSAVYLCASSLDHRGQNIQYFGAGTRLSVL.

The genes are TRBV9 and TRBJ2-1; 10 bases are a match to TRBD1. The V gene's germline CDR1 is SGDLS and CDR2 YYNGEE. The J segment lost 6 bases and the V segment lost 3 bases, leaving 6 bases of the junction unmatched. The CDR3 sequence is 15 residues long. The CDR3 coding sequence is TGTGCCAGCAGCGCCGCCGGGACAGGGGCCAATGAGCAGTTCTTC. Encoded protein: CASSAAGTGANEQFF.

The chain couples TRBV2 to TRBJ1-1; 8 nucleotides align to TRBD1. Germline V gives CDR1 SNHLY, CDR2 FYNNEI. Unmatched junction bases numbered 2, after V lost 7 bases and J lost 1 base. CDR3 length equals 13 residues. The CDR3 sequence: CASKDRANTEAFF. As DNA, the CDR3 is TGTGCCAGCAAGGACAGGGCGAACACTGAAGCTTTCTTT.

The chain links TRBV19 to TRBJ2-5; 7 nucleotides match TRBD2. V was pared by 4 bases and J by 3 bases, with 5 bases of the junction left unmatched. This CDR3 comprises 14 residues. Germline V gene lookup returns CDR1 LNHDA and CDR2 SQIVND (reference sequence). CDR3: CASSSGSRKETQYF. Written as DNA, the CDR3 is TGTGCCAGTAGTAGCGGGAGCCGTAAAGAGACCCAGTACTTC.

The chain uses TRBV9 and TRBJ2-4, with TRBD1 matching over 7 bases. Unmatched junction bases numbered 22, after V lost 3 bases and J lost 7 bases. Germline assignment: CDR1 SGDLS and CDR2 YYNGEE. This CDR3 region has 19 residues. CDR3: CASSDSISSIGQARNIQYF. The CDR3 DNA follows: TGTGCCAGCAGCGATAGCATTTCCTCCATCGGACAGGCAAGGAACATTCAGTACTTC. The full variable domain, in which reference TRBV9 and TRBJ2-4 provide the parts outside the CDR3, is DSGVTQTPKHLITATGQRVTLRCSPRSGDLSVYWYQQSLDQGLQFLIQYYNGEERAKGNILERFSAQQFPDLHSELNLSSLELGDSALYFCASSDSISSIGQARNIQYFGAGTRLSVL.

The chain couples TRBV28 to TRBJ1-5; no reliable D call. CDR1 and CDR2 from the germline V gene are MDHEN and SYDVKM. The V end was cut by 9 bases, the J end by 7 bases, with 13 bases between. The CDR3 runs to 12 residues. The CDR3 protein is CASFSGPQPQHF. CDR3 bases: TGTGCCAGTTTCTCGGGTCCCCAGCCCCAGCATTTT.

The chain recombines TRBV11-2 with TRBJ1-6; D gene unclear. Per the germline V gene, CDR1 is SGHAT and CDR2 is FQNNGV. V was trimmed by 1 base and J by 0 bases, leaving 10 bases between them. The CDR3 has 17 residues. CDR3 coding DNA: TGTGCCAGCAGCTTAGCATCACCTAGCTCCTATAATTCACCCCTCCACTTT. Residues: CASSLASPSSYNSPLHF.

The V and J genes are TRBV27 and TRBJ1-2, with a weak D call TRBD1 (6 bases). Germline V gene sequence: CDR1 MNHEY, CDR2 SMNVEV (reference sequence). CDR3 length equals 14 residues. Trimming stripped 4 bases from V and 4 bases from J, with 13 bases between. DNA of the CDR3: TGTGCCAGCAGTTCTGGCAGGGGCCTCTATGGCTACACCTTC. Translation: CASSSGRGLYGYTF.

The chain carries TRBV4-1 and TRBJ2-5; TRBD2 matches at 7 bases. Germline lookup yields CDR1 MGHRA and CDR2 YSYEKL. The CDR3 is 16 amino acids. V lost 2 bases to trimming and J lost 0 bases; unmatched junction nucleotides: 6. CDR3: CASSQTLLADQETQYF. The CDR3 region has the DNA TGCGCCAGCAGCCAAACCCTCCTAGCGGACCAAGAGACCCAGTACTTC.

The chain carries TRBV18 and TRBJ1-4; 9 positions agree with TRBD1. This CDR3 region has 16 residues. Germline CDR1 reads KGHSH; CDR2 reads LQKENI. Unmatched junction bases numbered 9, after V lost 4 bases and J lost 6 bases. In DNA, the CDR3 is TGTGCCAGCTCACGAGACAGGGGGAGTTCGGATGAAAAACTGTTTTTT. Its protein is CASSRDRGSSDEKLFF. The full variable domain, with the rest looked up from reference TRBV18 and TRBJ1-4, is NAGVMQNPRHLVRRRGQEARLRCSPMKGHSHVYWYRQLPEEGLKFMVYLQKENIIDESGMPKERFSAEFPKEGPSILRIQQVVRGDSAAYFCASSRDRGSSDEKLFFGSGTQLSVL.

The chain links TRBV14 to TRBJ2-5; possible D gene TRBD2, 5 bases. V was shortened by 4 bases and J by 1 base, with 10 bases between the two germline ends. There are 14 residues in the CDR3. The germline V gene has CDR1 SGHDN and CDR2 FVKESK. This CDR3 reads CASSPRDFQETQYF. CDR3 coding DNA: TGTGCCAGCAGCCCACGGGATTTCCAAGAGACCCAGTACTTC.

The J gene is TRBJ2-3, the V gene TRBV5-6, with D possibly being TRBD2 (7 bases). From germline, CDR1 is SGHDT and CDR2 YYEEEE. CDR3 length equals 14 residues. The V gene lost 5 bases and the J gene lost 8 bases, with 18 bases spanning the gap. The CDR3: CASRLRGGLGTQYF. The CDR3 DNA sequence: TGTGCCAGCAGATTGAGGGGGGGCCTCGGTACGCAGTATTTT.

The chain couples TRBV19 to TRBJ1-2; D uncertain. CDR1 is LNHDA, CDR2 SQIVND, per germline (reference sequence). Trimming cost V 5 bases and J 4 bases, with 26 bases left between them. The CDR3 runs to 18 residues. The CDR3 DNA sequence: TGTGCCAGTAGTCTTCTCGGGGAGATGGGCTCCCGGGGCTATGGCTACACCTTC. This codes for CASSLLGEMGSRGYGYTF. The full variable domain, completed using reference TRBV19 and TRBJ1-2, is DGGITQSPKYLFRKEGQNVTLSCEQNLNHDAMYWYRQDPGQGLRLIYYSQIVNDFQKGDIAEGYSVSREKKESFPLTVTSAQKNPTAFYLCASSLLGEMGSRGYGYTFGSGTRLTVV.

This clone was seen only a few times. The chain uses TRBV7-2 and TRBJ2-3, with 12 bases aligning to TRBD2. Per germline, CDR1 SGHTA and CDR2 FQGNSA. This CDR3 contains 15 residues. After removal of 7 bases from V and 6 bases from J, the junction contained 8 bases not matched to a gene. This chain's CDR3 is CASTLLAGGGDTQYF. In DNA form, the CDR3 reads TGTGCCAGCACCCTACTAGCGGGGGGCGGGGATACGCAGTATTTT.

The CDR3 region is CASAEGASGYGYTF. The CDR3 DNA follows: TGTGCCAGCGCCGAGGGGGCGTCGGGATATGGCTACACCTTC. V gene TRBV5-4 combines with J gene TRBJ1-2; 7 bases agree with TRBD1. This CDR3 region has 14 residues. V trimming: 7 bases; J trimming: 5 bases; junction bases outside the gene matches: 11. In germline, CDR1 is SGHNT, CDR2 YYREEE (reference sequence). Using reference TRBV5-4 and TRBJ1-2 for the parts outside the CDR3, the full variable domain is ETGVTQSPTHLIKTRGQQVTLRCSSQSGHNTVSWYQQALGQGPQFIFQYYREEENGRGNFPPRFSGLQFPNYSSELNVNALELDDSALYLCASAEGASGYGYTFGSGTRLTVV.

CDR3 DNA: TGTGCCAGCAAGGCCGGGACTCGGATGGAGACCCAGTACTTC. As protein: CASKAGTRMETQYF. The V call is TRBV2, the J call TRBJ2-5; D possibly corresponds to TRBD2 (6 bases). V shed 7 bases and J shed 5 bases, with 17 bases lying between them. This CDR3 region has 14 residues. CDR1 SNHLY and CDR2 FYNNEI come from the germline V gene.